This T cell receptor (beta chain) was captured in a study of blood T cell repertoires in COVID-19. At the level of the study: The study drew acute and convalescent COVID-19 samples from the United States, Italy and Spain. In each case, the material was cDNA or gDNA derived from T cells, B-cell-depleted T cells, or PBMCs.

V lost 0 bases to trimming and J lost 1 base; unmatched junction nucleotides: 7. Germline V gene sequence: CDR1 SGDLS, CDR2 YYNGEE. The CDR3 sequence is 17 residues long. Those enrolled, adults aged roughly 18 to 89 years, came from around 24 US areas. Under the authors' procedure: By means of reference gene primer amplification, nucleated cell counts were estimated. Assay used: immunoSEQ multiplex PCR; TCRdb lists only in-frame clones, some missing. V and J calls plus clone size are reproduced from that table; the DNA served to infer D and trimming. The sample lists 290,000 or so clones, around 90% seen once, with 1.1% in the top ten.

Material for sequencing was PBMCs or T cells enriched from blood (not recorded which). The genes are TRBV9 and TRBJ2-3, with 8 bases identical to TRBD1. This clonotype was sampled from a woman aged 25-40 years who had recovered from COVID-19. The CDR3 DNA sequence: TGTGCCAGCAGCGTAGTGTCAGGGGGCGGAGGCACAGATACGCAGTATTTT. Translated, it gives CASSVVSGGGGTDTQYF.